This record concerns one T cell receptor beta chain sequence. This entry comes from a study of blood T cell repertoires in COVID-19. In the source study's methods: Counts of nucleated cells, estimated from reference gene primer amplification, were obtained. Measured with immunoSEQ multiplex PCR; TCRdb has only the in-frame clones, and not every one. The DNA was the basis for D and trimming; V, J and clone size are from that table. The sample has 130,000 to 150,000 clones, approximately 90% seen once. Trimming shortened V by 11 bases and J by 1 base, and 17 bases separated the two germline ends. The CDR3 extends over 14 amino acids. Germline lookup yields CDR1 ENHRY and CDR2 SYGVKD.

V is TRBV10-3 and J is TRBJ1-1; possibly TRBD1 for D (6 bases). The sequenced sample consisted of PBMCs or T cells enriched from blood (not recorded which). The TCR sequence derives from a woman aged 40 to 50 who had been exposed to COVID-19. CDR3 coding DNA: TGTGCCCTAAGTGCAGGGGCGGGGAACACTGAAGCTTTCTTT. Translated, it gives CALSAGAGNTEAFF.